These T cell receptor beta chains were read from a single sample in a study of response to subunit inactivated influenza vaccine. TCRdb re-called the RT-PCR reads through MiXCR, storing one row per CDR3 protein. The sample yields about 160,000 distinct CDR3 sequences, about 11% seen once. Sequencing was performed on non-naive T cells sorted from PBMCs, taken about 40 days after vaccination. The receptors here all came from a man aged 50 or older who received an inactivated influenza vaccine. Both conserved end residues are part of each CDR3.

TRBJ2-5 TRBV4-1 CASSQTSGGVETQYF
TRBJ1-2 TRBV7-2 CASSLVQTGGADGYTF
TRBJ2-7 TRBV18 CASSPPGTHTSYEQYF
TRBJ2-1 TRBV30 CAWSAGSSSYNEQFF
TRBJ2-3 TRBV7-2 CASSQVGGGAPDTQYF
TRBJ1-6 TRBV2 CASSTGPNNSPLHF
TRBJ2-2 TRBV6-1 CASKLAGVTGELFF
TRBJ2-1 TRBV7-9 CASSLRTPYNEQFF
TRBJ2-5 TRBV24-1 CATSDGQGIKTQYF
TRBJ2-3 TRBV11-1 CASSLWLGQGIKRSSTDTQYF
TRBJ1-5 TRBV10-3 CAISESRGVGNQPQHF
TRBJ2-7 TRBV28 CASSLRRPQYEQYF
TRBJ2-5 TRBV5-1 CASSFGQETQYF
TRBJ2-1 TRBV20-1 CSASGGAGIEQFF
TRBJ1-1 TRBV5-1 CASSSGTGDTEAFF
TRBJ2-3 TRBV5-1 CASSLAGVMSDTQYF